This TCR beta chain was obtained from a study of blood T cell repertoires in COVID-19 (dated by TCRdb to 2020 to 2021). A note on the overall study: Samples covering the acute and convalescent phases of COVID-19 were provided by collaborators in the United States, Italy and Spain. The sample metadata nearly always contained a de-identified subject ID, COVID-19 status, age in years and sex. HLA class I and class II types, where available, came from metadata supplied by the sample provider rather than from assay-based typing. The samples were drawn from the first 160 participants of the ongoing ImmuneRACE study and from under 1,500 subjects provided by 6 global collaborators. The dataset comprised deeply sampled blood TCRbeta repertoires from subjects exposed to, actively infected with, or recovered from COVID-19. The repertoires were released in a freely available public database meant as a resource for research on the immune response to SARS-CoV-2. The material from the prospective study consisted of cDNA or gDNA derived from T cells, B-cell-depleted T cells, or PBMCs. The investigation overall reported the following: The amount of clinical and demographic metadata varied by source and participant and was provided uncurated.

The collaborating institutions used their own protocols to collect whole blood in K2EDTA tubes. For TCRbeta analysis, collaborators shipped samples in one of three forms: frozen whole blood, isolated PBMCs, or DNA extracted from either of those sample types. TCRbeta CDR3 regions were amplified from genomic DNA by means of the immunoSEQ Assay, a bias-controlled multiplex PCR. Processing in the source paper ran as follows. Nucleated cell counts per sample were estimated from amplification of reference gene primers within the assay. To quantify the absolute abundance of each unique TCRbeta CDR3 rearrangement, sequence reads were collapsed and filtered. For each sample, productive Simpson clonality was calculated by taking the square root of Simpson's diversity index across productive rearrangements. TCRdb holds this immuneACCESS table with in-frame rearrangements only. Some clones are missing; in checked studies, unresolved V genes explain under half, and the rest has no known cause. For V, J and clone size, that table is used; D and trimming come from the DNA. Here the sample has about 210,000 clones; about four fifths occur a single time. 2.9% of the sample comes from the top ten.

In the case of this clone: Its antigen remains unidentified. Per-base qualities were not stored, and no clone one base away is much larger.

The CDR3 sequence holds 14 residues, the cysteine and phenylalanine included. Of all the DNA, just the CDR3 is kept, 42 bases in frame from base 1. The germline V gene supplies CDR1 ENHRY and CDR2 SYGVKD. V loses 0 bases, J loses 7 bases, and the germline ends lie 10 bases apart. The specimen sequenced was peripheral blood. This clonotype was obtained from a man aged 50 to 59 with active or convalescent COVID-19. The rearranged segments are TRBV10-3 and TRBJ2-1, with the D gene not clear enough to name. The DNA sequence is TGTGCCATCAGTGAGTCGCCAGACACAAATGAGCAGTTCTTC. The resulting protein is CAISESPDTNEQFF.